This T cell receptor beta chain was identified during a study of T cells in Graves' hyperthyroidism and ophthalmopathy. Losses at the gene ends were 6 bases for V and 7 bases for J; bases not matched to a gene: 8. The V gene's germline CDR1 is SEHNR and CDR2 FQNEAQ (reference sequence). CDR3 length: 15 amino acids. Amplified TCR beta CDR3 regions came from RNA transcripts. A set of HTBI primers served as the primers for a first-round RT-PCR of the TCR CDR3. TCRdb re-derived calls from the multiplex PCR reads in MiXCR, one entry per CDR3 protein. The sample has some 760,000 distinct CDR3 sequences; about 15% are singletons. The study's findings and limits: A model of 13 V-J features distinguished ophthalmopathy from stable hyperthyroidism.

This clonotype was seen ten or more times. The antigen is unknown. J is TRBJ2-7 and V is TRBV7-9; 14 bases match TRBD2. This receptor was identified in a woman younger than 35 with Graves' hyperthyroidism. Source material: blood. The CDR3, as DNA: TGTGCCAGCAGAGTGGGGACTAGCGGGAGTTTAGAGCAGTACTTC. The encoded protein is CASRVGTSGSLEQYF.